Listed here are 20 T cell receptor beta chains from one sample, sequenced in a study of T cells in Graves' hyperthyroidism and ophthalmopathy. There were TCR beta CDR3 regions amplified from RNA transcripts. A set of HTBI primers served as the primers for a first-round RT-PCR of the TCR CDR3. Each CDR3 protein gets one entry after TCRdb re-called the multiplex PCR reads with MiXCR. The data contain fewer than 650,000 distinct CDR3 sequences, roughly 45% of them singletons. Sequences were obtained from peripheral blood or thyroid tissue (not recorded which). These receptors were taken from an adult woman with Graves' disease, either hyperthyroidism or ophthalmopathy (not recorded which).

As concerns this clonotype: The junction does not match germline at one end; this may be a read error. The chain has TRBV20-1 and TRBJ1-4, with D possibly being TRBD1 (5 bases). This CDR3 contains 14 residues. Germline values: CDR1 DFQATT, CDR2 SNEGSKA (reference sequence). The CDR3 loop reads CSAKAGTGNEKLLF. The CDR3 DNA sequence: TGCAGTGCTAAAGCGGGGACTGGGAATGAAAAACTGCTTTTT.

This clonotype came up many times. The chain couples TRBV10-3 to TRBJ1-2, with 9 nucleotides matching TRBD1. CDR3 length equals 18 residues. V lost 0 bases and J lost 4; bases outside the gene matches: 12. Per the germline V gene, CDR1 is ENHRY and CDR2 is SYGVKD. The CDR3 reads CAISESPDRGIRSYGYTF. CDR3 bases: TGTGCCATCAGTGAGTCACCGGACAGGGGTATTCGCAGCTATGGCTACACCTTC.

In nucleotides, the CDR3 is TGTGCCAGCAGTGCAACAGGGATCAAAACTAATGAAAAACTGTTTTTT. It is translated as CASSATGIKTNEKLFF. The chain employs TRBV2 and TRBJ1-4; TRBD1 is a possible D gene (6 bases). Germline V CDR1 and CDR2: SNHLY, FYNNEI. V was clipped by 4 bases and J by 1 base, with 13 bases between them. The CDR3 has 16 residues.

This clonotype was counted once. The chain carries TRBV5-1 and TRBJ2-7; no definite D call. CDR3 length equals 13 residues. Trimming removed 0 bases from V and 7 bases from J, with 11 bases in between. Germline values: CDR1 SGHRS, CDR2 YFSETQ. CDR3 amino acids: CASSLGQVWEQYF. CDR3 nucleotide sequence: TGCGCCAGCAGCTTGGGTCAGGTCTGGGAGCAGTACTTC.

CDR3 sequence: CSGKGGTQYF. In DNA form, the CDR3 reads TGCAGCGGGAAGGGCGGGACCCAGTACTTC. The genes are TRBV29-1 and TRBJ2-5; no definite D call. The CDR3 runs to 10 residues. The V end lost 7 bases, the J end lost 7 bases, and 10 bases lay between the germline ends. Germline assignment: CDR1 SQVTM and CDR2 ANQGSEA. The full variable domain, with the rest looked up from reference TRBV29-1 and TRBJ2-5, is SAVISQKPSRDICQRGTSLTIQCQVDSQVTMMFWYRQQPGQSLTLIATANQGSEATYESGFVIDKFPISRPNLTFSTLTVSNMSPEDSSIYLCSGKGGTQYFGPGTRLLVL.

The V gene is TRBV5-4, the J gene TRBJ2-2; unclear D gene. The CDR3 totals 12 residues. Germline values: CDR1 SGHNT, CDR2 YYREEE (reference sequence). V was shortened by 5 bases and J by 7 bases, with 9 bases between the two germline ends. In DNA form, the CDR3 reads TGTGCCAGCAGATCCGGTGGCGGGGAGCTGTTTTTT. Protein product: CASRSGGGELFF.

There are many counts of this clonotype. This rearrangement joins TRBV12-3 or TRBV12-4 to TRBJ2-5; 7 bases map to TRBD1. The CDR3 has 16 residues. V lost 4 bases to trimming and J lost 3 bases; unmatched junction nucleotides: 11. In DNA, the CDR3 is TGTGCCAGCAGTTCCACCCGACAGGGAAATAAAGAGACCCAGTACTTC. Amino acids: CASSSTRQGNKETQYF.

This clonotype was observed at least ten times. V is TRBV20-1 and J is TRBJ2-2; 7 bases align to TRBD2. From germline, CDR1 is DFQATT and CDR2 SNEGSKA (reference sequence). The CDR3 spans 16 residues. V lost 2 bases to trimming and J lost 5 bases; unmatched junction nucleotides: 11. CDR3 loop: CSARYIMGRETGELFF. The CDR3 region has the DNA TGCAGTGCTAGATACATTATGGGGAGGGAAACCGGGGAGCTGTTTTTT.

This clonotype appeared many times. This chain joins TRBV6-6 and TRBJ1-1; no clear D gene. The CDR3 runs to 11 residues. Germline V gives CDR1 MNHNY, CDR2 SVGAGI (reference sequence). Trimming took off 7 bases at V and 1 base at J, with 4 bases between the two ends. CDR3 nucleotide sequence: TGTGCCAGCACGGGGAACACTGAAGCTTTCTTT. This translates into CASTGNTEAFF.

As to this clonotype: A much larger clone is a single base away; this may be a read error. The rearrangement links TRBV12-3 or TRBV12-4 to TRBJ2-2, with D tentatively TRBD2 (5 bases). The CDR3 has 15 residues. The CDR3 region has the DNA TGTGCCAGCAGTCCACGAGGGCCTAAGATCGGGGAGCTGGTTTTT. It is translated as CASSPRGPKIGELVF.

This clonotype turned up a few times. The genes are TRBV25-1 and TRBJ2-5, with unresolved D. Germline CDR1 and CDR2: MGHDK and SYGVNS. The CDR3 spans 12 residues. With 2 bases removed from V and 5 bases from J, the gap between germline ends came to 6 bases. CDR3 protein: CASSEMLETQYF. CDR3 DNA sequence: TGTGCCAGCAGTGAAATGCTTGAGACCCAGTACTTC. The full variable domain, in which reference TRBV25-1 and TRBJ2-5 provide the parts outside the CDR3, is EADIYQTPRYLVIGTGKKITLECSQTMGHDKMYWYQQDPGMELHLIHYSYGVNSTEKGDLSSESTVSRIRTEHFPLTLESARPSHTSQYLCASSEMLETQYFGPGTRLLVL.

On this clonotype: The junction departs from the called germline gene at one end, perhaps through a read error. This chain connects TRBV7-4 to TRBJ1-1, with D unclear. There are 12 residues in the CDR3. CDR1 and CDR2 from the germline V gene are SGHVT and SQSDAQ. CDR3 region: CASSLDRLRSSF. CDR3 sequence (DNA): TGTGCCAGCAGCTTAGATCGGCTTAGATCTTCCTTT. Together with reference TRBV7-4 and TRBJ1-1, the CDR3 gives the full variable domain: GAGVSQSPRYKVAKRGRDVALRCDSISGHVTLYWYRQTLGQGSEVLTYSQSDAQRDKSGRPSGRFSAERPERSVSTLKIQRTEQGDSAVYLCASSLDRLRSSFGQGTRLTVV.

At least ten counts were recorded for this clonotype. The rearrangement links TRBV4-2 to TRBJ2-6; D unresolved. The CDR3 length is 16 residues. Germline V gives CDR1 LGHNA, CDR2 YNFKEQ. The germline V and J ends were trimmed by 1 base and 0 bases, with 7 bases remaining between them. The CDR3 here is CASSQADNSGANVLTF. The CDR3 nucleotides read TGTGCCAGCAGCCAAGCCGATAACTCTGGGGCCAACGTCCTGACTTTC.

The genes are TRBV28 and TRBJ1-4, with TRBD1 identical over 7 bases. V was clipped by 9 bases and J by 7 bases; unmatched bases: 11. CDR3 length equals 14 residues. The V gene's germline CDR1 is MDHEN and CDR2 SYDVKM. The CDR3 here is CARSPGQMGEKLFF. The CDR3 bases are TGTGCCAGGAGTCCGGGACAGATGGGTGAAAAACTGTTTTTT.

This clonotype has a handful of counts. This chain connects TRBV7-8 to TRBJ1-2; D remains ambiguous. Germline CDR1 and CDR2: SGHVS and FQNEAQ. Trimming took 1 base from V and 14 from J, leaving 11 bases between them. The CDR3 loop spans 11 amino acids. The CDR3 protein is CASSLEGSGTF. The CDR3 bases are TGTGCCAGCAGCTTAGAAGGGTCGGGAACCTTC.

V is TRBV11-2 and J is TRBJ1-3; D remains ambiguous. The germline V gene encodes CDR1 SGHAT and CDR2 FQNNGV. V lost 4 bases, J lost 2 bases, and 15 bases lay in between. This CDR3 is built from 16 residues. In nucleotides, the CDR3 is TGTGCCAGCAGCTCATTCCCGAGGAGCCCTGGAAACACCATATATTTT. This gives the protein CASSSFPRSPGNTIYF.

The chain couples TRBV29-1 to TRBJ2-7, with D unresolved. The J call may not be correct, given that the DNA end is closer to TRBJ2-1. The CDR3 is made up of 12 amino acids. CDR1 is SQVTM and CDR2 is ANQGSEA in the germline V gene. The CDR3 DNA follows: TGCAGCGTTGGAAGCTCCTACAATGAGCAGTTCTTC. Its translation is CSVGSSYNEQFF.

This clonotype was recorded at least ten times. In DNA form, the CDR3 reads TGCAGTGTCCACCGGACAGGGGGCCAGTATGGCTACACCTTC. This gives the protein CSVHRTGGQYGYTF. The V and J genes are TRBV20-1 and TRBJ1-2, with 11 bases lining up with TRBD1. Germline loops: CDR1 DFQATT, CDR2 SNEGSKA (reference sequence). The V and J ends lost 7 bases and 5 bases, in that order; junction bases with no gene match: 9. CDR3 length: 14 residues.

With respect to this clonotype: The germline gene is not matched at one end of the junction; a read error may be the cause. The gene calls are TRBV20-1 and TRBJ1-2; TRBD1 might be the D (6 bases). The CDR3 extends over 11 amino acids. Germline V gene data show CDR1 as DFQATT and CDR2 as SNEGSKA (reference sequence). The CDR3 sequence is CSARKGGGGTF. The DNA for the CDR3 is TGCAGTGCTAGAAAGGGGGGCGGTGGTACTTTC.

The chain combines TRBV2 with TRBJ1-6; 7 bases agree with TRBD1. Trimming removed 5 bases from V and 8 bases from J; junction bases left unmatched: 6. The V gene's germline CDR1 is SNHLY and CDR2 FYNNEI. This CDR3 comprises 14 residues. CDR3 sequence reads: CASSLYRGDSPLHF. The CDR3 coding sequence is TGTGCCAGCAGTTTATACAGGGGAGATTCACCCCTCCACTTT.